This paragraph reports one T cell receptor (beta chain). TCRdb used MiXCR to reprocess the RACE reads, holding one entry per CDR3 protein. The data hold more than 90,000 distinct CDR3 sequences, with about 10% observed a single time. The sample belongs to a study of human T cells and chemical hapten exposure. Overall study: Patients, mostly women, had alopecia areata, alopecia totalis or alopecia universalis.

Time point described: patch test 2, 6 weeks after DPC sensitization. As for treatment: therapeutic diphenylcyclopropenone sensitization with weekly scalp DPC. The starting material was whole blood, obtained in connection with sensitization to the hapten diphenylcyclopropenone (DPC). The receptor's source is a woman in her thirties or forties with alopecia areata. Some clones in this sample may be carry-over from other donors' samples.

CDR3 sequence (DNA): TGTGCCAGCAGCGTAGCGGGAGGTTTGTTCTTC. Protein: CASSVAGGLFF. The chain has TRBV9 and TRBJ2-1; 7 bases match TRBD2. From germline, CDR1 is SGDLS and CDR2 YYNGEE. This CDR3 region has 11 residues. Losses at the gene ends were 0 bases for V and 15 bases for J; bases not matched to a gene: 3.